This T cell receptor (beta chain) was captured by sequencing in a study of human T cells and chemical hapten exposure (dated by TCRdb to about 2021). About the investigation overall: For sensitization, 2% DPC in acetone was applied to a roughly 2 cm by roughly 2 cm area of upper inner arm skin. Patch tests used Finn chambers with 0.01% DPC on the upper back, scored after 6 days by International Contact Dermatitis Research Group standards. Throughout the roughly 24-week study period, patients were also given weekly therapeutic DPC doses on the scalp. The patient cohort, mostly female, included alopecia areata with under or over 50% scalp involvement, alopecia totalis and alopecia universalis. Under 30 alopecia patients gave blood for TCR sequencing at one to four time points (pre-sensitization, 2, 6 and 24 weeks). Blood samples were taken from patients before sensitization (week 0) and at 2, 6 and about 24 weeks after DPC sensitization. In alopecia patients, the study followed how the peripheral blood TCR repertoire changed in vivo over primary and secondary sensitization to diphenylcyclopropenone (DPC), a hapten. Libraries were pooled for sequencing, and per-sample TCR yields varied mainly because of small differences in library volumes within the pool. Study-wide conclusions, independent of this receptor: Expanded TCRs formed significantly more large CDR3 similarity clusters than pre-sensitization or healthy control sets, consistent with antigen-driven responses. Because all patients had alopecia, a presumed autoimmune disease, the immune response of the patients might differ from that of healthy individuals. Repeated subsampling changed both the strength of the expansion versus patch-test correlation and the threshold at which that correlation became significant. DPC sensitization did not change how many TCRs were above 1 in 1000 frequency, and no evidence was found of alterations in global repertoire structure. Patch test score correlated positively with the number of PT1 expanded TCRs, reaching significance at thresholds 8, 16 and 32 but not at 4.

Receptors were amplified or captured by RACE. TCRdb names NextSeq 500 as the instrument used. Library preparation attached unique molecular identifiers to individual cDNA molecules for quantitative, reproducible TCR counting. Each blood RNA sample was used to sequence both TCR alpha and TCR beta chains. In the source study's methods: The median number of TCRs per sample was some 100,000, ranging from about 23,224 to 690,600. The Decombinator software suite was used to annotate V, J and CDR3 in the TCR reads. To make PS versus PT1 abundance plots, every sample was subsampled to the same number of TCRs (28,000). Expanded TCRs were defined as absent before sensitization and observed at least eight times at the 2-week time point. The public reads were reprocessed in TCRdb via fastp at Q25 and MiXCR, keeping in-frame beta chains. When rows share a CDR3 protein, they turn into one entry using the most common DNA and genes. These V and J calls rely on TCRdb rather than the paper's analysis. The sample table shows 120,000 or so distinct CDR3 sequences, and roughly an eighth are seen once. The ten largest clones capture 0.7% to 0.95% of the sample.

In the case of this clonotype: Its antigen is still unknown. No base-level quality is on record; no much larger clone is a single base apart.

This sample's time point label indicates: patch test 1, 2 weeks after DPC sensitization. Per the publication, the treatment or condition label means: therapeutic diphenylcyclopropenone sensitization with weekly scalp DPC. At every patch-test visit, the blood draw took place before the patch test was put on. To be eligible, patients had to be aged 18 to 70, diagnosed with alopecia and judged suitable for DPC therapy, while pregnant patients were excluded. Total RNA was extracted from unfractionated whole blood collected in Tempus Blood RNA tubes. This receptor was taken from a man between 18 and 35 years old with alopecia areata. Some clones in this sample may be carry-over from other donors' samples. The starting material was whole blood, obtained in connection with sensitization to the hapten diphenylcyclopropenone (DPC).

The CDR3 protein is CASSQDEGGGYEQYF. The nucleotides read TGCGCCAGCAGCCAAGACGAGGGTGGAGGTTACGAGCAGTACTTC. The rearranged chain carries TRBV4-1 and TRBJ2-7; the D segment could be TRBD2, given 5 matching bases. CDR1 and CDR2 are read off the germline V gene as MGHRA and YSYEKL. The junction shows trimming of 0 bases on V and 4 bases on J, plus 13 bases between the germline ends. Inclusive of the bounding cysteine and phenylalanine, the CDR3 is 15 residues long. The only DNA kept is the CDR3, 45 bases in frame from the first base.